This record covers a single T cell receptor (beta chain). The antigen remains unidentified. Some clones are missing from TCRdb's copy, which holds only in-frame ones; the method was immunoSEQ multiplex PCR. The sample has approximately 10,000 clones; roughly 87% are singletons. The data belong to a study of STAT3 mutations in large granular lymphocyte leukemia. Trimming pared 5 bases from V and 5 bases from J, leaving 7 bases between. CDR3 length: 12 amino acids. Germline CDR1 reads SGHVT; CDR2 reads SQSDAQ. Overall study results and limits: Every T-LGLL patient had at least one immunodominant TCRbeta clonotype.

The chain uses TRBV7-4 and TRBJ1-5; D unclear. Material: peripheral blood mononuclear cells. This receptor was identified in an elderly man with T-cell large granular lymphocyte leukemia. Some clones in this sample may be carry-over from other donors' samples. This CDR3 reads CASSPLDQPQHF. The CDR3 DNA follows: TGTGCCAGCAGCCCGCTAGATCAGCCCCAGCATTTT.